This T cell receptor beta chain was retrieved from a study of T-cell memory formation after mild COVID-19. Study-wide results and limits: Clones shrinking between day 15 and 85 showed a balanced CD4/CD8 split, and those that grew later tilted toward CD4+.

TCR alpha and TCR beta cDNA libraries with sample barcodes and UMIs came from 5'RACE using constant-segment primers. In TCRdb, the 5' RACE reads were re-called with MiXCR into one record per CDR3 protein. The table lists hundreds of thousands of distinct CDR3 sequences, about 20% of them singletons. The table lists this clonotype with a few counts. Its antigen remains unidentified. The CDR3 consists of 14 residues. V lost 6 bases, J lost 7 bases, and 21 bases lay in between. The germline CDR1 and CDR2 sequences are SQVTM and ANQGSEA. The receptor comes from a man aged 18 to 35 who had mild COVID-19 (a few samples of this study predate the infection). Cell type and time point are not known. The chain uses TRBV29-1 and TRBJ1-2; D unclear. The sequenced sample consisted of PBMCs or a T cell subset sorted from them (not recorded which). The CDR3 spells CSVNGGPGGFGYTF. The CDR3 DNA follows: TGCAGCGTGAACGGCGGGCCTGGCGGGTTTGGCTACACCTTC.